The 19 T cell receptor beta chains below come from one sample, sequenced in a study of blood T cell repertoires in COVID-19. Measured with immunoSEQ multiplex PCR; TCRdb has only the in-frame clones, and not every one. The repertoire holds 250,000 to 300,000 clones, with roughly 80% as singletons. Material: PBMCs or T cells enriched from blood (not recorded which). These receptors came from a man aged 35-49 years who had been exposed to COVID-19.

CDR3: CASSKEGQESSYNSPLHF. The CDR3 DNA reads as TGTGCCAGCAGCAAAGAGGGACAGGAAAGCTCCTATAATTCACCCCTCCACTTT. J is TRBJ1-6 and V is TRBV21-1; TRBD1 is the table's D call, not checked against the DNA. TRBV21-1 counts as a pseudogene. The CDR3 is made up of 18 amino acids.

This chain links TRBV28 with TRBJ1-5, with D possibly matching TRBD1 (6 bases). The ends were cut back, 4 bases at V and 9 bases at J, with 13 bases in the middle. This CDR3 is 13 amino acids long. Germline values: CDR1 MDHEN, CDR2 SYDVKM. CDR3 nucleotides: TGTGCCAGCAGTTACCCGGACAGATCGCCCCAGCATTTT. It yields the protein CASSYPDRSPQHF. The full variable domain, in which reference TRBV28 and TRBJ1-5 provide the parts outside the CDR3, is DVKVTQSSRYLVKRTGEKVFLECVQDMDHENMFWYRQDPGLGLRLIYFSYDVKMKEKGDIPEGYSVSREKKERFSLILESASTNQTSMYLCASSYPDRSPQHFGDGTRLSIL.

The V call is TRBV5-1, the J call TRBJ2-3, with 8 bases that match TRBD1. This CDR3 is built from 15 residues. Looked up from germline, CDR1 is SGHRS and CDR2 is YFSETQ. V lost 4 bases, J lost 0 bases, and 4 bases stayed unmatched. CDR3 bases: TGCGCCAGCAGCACCGGACAGGGAAGCACAGATACGCAGTATTTT. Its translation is CASSTGQGSTDTQYF. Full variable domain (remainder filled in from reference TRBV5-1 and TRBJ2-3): KAGVTQTPRYLIKTRGQQVTLSCSPISGHRSVSWYQQTPGQGLQFLFEYFSETQRNKGNFPGRFSGRQFSNSRSEMNVSTLELGDSALYLCASSTGQGSTDTQYFGPGTRLTVL.

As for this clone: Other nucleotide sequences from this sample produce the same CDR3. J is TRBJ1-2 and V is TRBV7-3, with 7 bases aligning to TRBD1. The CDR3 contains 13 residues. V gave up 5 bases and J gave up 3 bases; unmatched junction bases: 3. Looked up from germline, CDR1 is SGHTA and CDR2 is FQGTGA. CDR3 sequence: CASSPGTDYGYTF. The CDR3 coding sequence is TGTGCCAGCAGCCCTGGGACAGACTATGGCTACACCTTC.

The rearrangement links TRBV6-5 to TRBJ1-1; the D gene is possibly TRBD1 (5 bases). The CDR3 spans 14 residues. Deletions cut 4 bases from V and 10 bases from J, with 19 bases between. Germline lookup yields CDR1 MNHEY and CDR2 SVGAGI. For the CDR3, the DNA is TGTGCCAGCAGTTTCGAACGGAGGGGTAGGGTAGCTTTCTTT. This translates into CASSFERRGRVAFF.

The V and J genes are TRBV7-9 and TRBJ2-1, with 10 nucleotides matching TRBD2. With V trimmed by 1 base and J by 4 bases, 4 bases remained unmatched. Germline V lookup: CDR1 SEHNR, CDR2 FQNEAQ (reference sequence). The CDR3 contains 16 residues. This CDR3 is CASSLERLAGYNEQFF. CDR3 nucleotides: TGTGCCAGCAGCTTAGAACGACTAGCGGGTTACAATGAGCAGTTCTTC.

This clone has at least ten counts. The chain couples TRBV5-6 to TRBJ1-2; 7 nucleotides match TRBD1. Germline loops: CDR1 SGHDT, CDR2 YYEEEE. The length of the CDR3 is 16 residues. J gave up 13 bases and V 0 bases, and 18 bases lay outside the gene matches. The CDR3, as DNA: TGTGCCAGCAGCTTGGCAAGGAGAGGGGGCGACTTTCGTGGCACCTTC. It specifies CASSLARRGGDFRGTF.

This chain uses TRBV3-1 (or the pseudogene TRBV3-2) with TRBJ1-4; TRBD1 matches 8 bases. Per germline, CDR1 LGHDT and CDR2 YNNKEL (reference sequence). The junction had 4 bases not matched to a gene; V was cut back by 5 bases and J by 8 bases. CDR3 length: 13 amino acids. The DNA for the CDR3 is TGTGCCAGCAGCGGGACAGGTGGGGAAAAACTGTTTTTT. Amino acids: CASSGTGGEKLFF.

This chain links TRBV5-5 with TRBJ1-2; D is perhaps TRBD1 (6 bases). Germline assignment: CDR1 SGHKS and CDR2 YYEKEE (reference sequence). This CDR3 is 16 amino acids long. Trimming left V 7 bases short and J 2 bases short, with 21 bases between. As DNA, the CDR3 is TGTGCCAGCCAAACCATTCGGGGGGCAGGGAACTATGGCTACACCTTC. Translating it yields CASQTIRGAGNYGYTF.

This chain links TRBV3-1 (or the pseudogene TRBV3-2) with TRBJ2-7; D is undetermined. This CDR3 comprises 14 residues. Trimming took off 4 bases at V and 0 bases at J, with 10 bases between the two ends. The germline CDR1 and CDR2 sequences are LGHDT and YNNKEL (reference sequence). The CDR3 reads CASSRSWSSYEQYF. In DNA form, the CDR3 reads TGTGCCAGCAGCCGTAGTTGGAGCTCCTACGAGCAGTACTTC.

Here the CDR3 DNA reads TGTGCCAGCAGCCAGTATCCAAGTAGTAGCGGGATCTCGACCCGACGTCATGAGCAGTTCTTC. The encoded protein is CASSQYPSSSGISTRRHEQFF. The chain couples TRBV3-1 (or the pseudogene TRBV3-2) to TRBJ2-1, with 8 bases identical to TRBD2. V lost 3 bases and J lost 8; bases outside the gene matches: 27. In germline, CDR1 is LGHDT, CDR2 YNNKEL (reference sequence). The CDR3 covers 21 residues.

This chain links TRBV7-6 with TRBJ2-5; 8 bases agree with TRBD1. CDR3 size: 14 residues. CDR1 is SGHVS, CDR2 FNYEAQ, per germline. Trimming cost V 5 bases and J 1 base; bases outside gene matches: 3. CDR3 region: CASSRTGLQETQYF. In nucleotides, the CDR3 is TGTGCCAGCAGCCGGACAGGGCTCCAAGAGACCCAGTACTTC.

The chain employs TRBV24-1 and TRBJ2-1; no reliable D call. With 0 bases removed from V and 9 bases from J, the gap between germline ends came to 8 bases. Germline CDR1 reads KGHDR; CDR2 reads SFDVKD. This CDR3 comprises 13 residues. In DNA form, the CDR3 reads TGTGCCACCAGTGATTTGCACGGTACTGAGCAGTTCTTC. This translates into CATSDLHGTEQFF.

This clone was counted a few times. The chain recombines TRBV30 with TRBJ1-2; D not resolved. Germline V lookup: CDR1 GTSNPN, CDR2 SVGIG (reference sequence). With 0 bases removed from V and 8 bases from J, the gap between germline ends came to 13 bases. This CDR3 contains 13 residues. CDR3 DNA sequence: TGTGCCTGGAGTGTATTGGCGGCCGAGGGCTACACCTTC. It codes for CAWSVLAAEGYTF.

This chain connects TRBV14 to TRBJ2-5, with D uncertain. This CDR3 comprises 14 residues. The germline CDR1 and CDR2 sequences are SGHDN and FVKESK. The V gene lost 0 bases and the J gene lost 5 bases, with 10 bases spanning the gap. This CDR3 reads CASSQDIVSETQYF. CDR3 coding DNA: TGTGCCAGCAGCCAAGATATAGTCTCGGAGACCCAGTACTTC. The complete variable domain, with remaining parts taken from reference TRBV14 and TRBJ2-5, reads EAGVTQFPSHSVIEKGQTVTLRCDPISGHDNLYWYRRVMGKEIKFLLHFVKESKQDESGMPNNRFLAERTGGTYSTLKVQPAELEDSGVYFCASSQDIVSETQYFGPGTRLLVL.

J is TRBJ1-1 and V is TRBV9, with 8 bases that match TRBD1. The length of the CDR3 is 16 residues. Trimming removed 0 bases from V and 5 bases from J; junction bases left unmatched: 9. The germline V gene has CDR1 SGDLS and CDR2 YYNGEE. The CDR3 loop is CASSVGIDRGGTEAFF. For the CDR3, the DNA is TGTGCCAGCAGCGTAGGAATCGACAGGGGAGGAACTGAAGCTTTCTTT.

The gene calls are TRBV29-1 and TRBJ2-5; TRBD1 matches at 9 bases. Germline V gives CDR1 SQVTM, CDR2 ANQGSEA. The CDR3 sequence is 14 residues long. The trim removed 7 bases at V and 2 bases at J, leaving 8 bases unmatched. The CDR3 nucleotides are TGCAGCGCTGCGGGACAGGGAATACAAGAGACCCAGTACTTC. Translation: CSAAGQGIQETQYF.

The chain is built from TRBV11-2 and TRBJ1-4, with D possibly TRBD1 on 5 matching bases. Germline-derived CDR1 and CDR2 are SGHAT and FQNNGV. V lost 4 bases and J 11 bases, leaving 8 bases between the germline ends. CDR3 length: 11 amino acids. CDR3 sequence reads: CASSSQEKLFF. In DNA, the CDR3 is TGTGCCAGCAGCTCACAGGAGAAACTGTTTTTT.

This CDR3 reads CASGLRLTNSGSGTDTQYF. CDR3 DNA sequence: TGTGCTAGTGGTTTGAGGCTAACAAATAGCGGGAGTGGCACAGATACGCAGTATTTT. The chain links TRBV12-5 to TRBJ2-3; 9 nucleotides line up with TRBD2. Germline CDR1 LGHNT, CDR2 FRNRAP. Trimming took 2 bases from V and 1 from J; bases not matched to a gene: 13. The CDR3 loop spans 19 amino acids.